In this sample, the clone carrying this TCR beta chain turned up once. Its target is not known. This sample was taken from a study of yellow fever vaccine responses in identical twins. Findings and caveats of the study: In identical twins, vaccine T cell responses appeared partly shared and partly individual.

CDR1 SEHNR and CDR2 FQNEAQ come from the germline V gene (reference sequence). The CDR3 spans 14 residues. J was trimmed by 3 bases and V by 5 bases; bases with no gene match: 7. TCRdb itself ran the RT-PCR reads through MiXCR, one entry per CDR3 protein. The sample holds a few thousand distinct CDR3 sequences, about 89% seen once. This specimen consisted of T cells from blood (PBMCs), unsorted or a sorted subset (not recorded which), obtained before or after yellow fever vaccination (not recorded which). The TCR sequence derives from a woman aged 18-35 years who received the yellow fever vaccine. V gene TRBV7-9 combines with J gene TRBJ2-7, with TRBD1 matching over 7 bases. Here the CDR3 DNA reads TGTGCCAGCAGCCCTGGACAGGTTCTCTACGAGCAGTACTTC. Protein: CASSPGQVLYEQYF.